These T cell receptor beta chains were read from a single sample in a study of cytomegalovirus exposure and HLA in healthy donors. Produced via immunoSEQ multiplex PCR; TCRdb's table is partial and in-frame only. This table holds approximately 200,000 clones, around 84% found once. The specimen was PBMCs. The receptors come from a man younger than 30 in good health and CMV-seropositive. CDR3s include the opening cysteine and the closing phenylalanine or tryptophan. D genes are given only for firm matches. Part of the rows lack a size; the others show once, few, many or a class for expanded clones.

d_gene	j_gene	len	v_gene	abundance	CDR3nt	CDR3aa
.	TRBJ2-1	14	TRBV27	.	TGTGCCAGCACAGGGCAGACCCTTGGGGATGAGCAGTTCTTC	CASTGQTLGDEQFF
TRBD2	TRBJ2-5	14	TRBV25-1	once	TGTGCCAGCAGCAGCGGGGATTTCTTACAGGCCCAGTACTTC	CASSSGDFLQAQYF
TRBD2	TRBJ2-3	15	TRBV5-1	.	TGCGCCAGCACGGCCCTAGGGGCGGGGGGAGATACGCAGTATTTT	CASTALGAGGDTQYF
TRBD1	TRBJ2-1	16	TRBV23-1	.	TGCGCCAGCAGTCAGCCGGGACAGGGCACCTACAATGAGCAGTTCTTC	CASSQPGQGTYNEQFF
TRBD2	TRBJ2-1	15	TRBV11-3	.	TGTGCCAGCAGCGAACGTAGCGGGGGTTTCAATGAGCAGTTCTTC	CASSERSGGFNEQFF
TRBD1	TRBJ1-2	14	TRBV28	.	TGTGCCAGCAGTTGGACCGGGACAGGGGACGGCTACACCTTC	CASSWTGTGDGYTF
TRBD1	TRBJ2-7	17	TRBV5-1	.	TGCGCCAGCAGCTTGGGCCCGGGACAGGGTTACACCTACGAGCAGTACTTC	CASSLGPGQGYTYEQYF
.	TRBJ1-2	12	TRBV18	.	TGTGCCAGCTCACCAGGGCAGGCTGGCTACACCTTC	CASSPGQAGYTF
TRBD1	TRBJ1-4	13	TRBV6-5	.	TGTGCCAGCAGTCGCACAGGGGTTGAAAAACTGTTTTTT	CASSRTGVEKLFF
.	TRBJ2-7	13	TRBV5-4	.	TGTGCCAGCAGCCCGCACAGTAGCTACGAGCAGTACTTC	CASSPHSSYEQYF
.	TRBJ1-2	14	TRBV28	once	TGTGCCAGCAGGGGAGGGGGGCCTAACTATGGCTACACCTTC	CASRGGGPNYGYTF
TRBD1	TRBJ1-4	14	TRBV27	.	TGTGCCAGCAGTCGACAGGGGAGGGAAGAAAAACTGTTTTTT	CASSRQGREEKLFF
.	TRBJ2-2	14	TRBV7-9	.	TGTGCCAGCAGTAAATCAGGGAACACCGGGGAGCTGTTTTTT	CASSKSGNTGELFF
TRBD2	TRBJ2-7	12	TRBV6-1	many	TGTGCCAGCACGCTAGCGGGGGACGAGCAGTACTTC	CASTLAGDEQYF
.	TRBJ2-7	12	TRBV5-1	.	TGCGCCAGCAGGGGGAGTGACTACGAGCAGTACTTC	CASRGSDYEQYF
.	TRBJ2-5	11	TRBV30	.	TGTGCCGGGTCAGTCGGGGAGACCCAGTACTTC	CAGSVGETQYF
.	TRBJ2-5	13	TRBV5-1	.	TGCGCCAGCAGCTTGTCAGTTCAAGAGACCCAGTACTTC	CASSLSVQETQYF
TRBD1	TRBJ1-2	14	TRBV7-3	.	TGTGCCAGCAGCTCCCCCGGACAGGGGTTGCGCTACACCTTC	CASSSPGQGLRYTF
.	TRBJ2-5	15	TRBV5-1	.	TGCGCCAGCAGCCCGGGGGGCAGGTTTGAAGAGACCCAGTACTTC	CASSPGGRFEETQYF
.	TRBJ2-7	14	TRBV19	few	TGTGCCAGTAAATCAACAGGGAGCTCCTACGAGCAGTACTTC	CASKSTGSSYEQYF
.	TRBJ1-5	14	TRBV28	.	TGTGCCAGCAGGGAGGGGTATAGCAATCAGCCCCAGCATTTT	CASREGYSNQPQHF
TRBD1	TRBJ2-3	15	TRBV28	once	TGTGCCAGCAGTCTAAGACAGGGGGCTGGAGATACGCAGTATTTT	CASSLRQGAGDTQYF
TRBD2	TRBJ2-3	17	TRBV4-2	.	TGTGCCAGCAGCCAAAGGTCTAGCGGGAGTGCGGTGGGTACGCAGTATTTT	CASSQRSSGSAVGTQYF
TRBD1	TRBJ1-5	16	TRBV7-8	.	TGTGCCAGCAGCTCAAGGACAGGGGTCGACAATCAGCCCCAGCATTTT	CASSSRTGVDNQPQHF
TRBD2	TRBJ2-1	18	TRBV4-2	.	TGTGCCAGCAGCCAAGATGTGACGGGACTAGCGGCCTTCAATGAGCAGTTCTTC	CASSQDVTGLAAFNEQFF
.	TRBJ2-7	14	TRBV28	once	TGTGCCAGCAGCCTGTTGGGGACTTCGTACGAGCAGTACTTC	CASSLLGTSYEQYF
.	TRBJ1-5	13	TRBV28	.	TGTGCCAGCAGTTTACCAGGGAATCAGCCCCAGCATTTT	CASSLPGNQPQHF
.	TRBJ2-3	17	TRBV29-1	.	TGCAGCGCGCCAGCTAGAGCCCTTCTATCTAGCACAGATACGCAGTATTTT	CSAPARALLSSTDTQYF
TRBD2	TRBJ2-7	15	TRBV7-2	once	TGTGCCAGCAGCTTAGAGCGGGGGGCTAACTACGAGCAGTACTTC	CASSLERGANYEQYF
.	TRBJ2-3	13	TRBV6-6	.	TGTGCCAGCAGTTACCGCCGAGAAGATACGCAGTATTTT	CASSYRREDTQYF
TRBD1	TRBJ1-2	14	TRBV14	once	TGTGCCAGCAGCCAAAGACAGGGTGACTATGGCTACACCTTC	CASSQRQGDYGYTF
TRBD1	TRBJ2-5	15	TRBV5-6	.	TGTGCCAGCAGAGGGTTTGGACAGGCAAAAGAGACCCAGTACTTC	CASRGFGQAKETQYF
TRBD2	TRBJ2-1	18	TRBV2	.	TGTGCCAGCGACACTAAGGGGGGAACTAGCGGGATTGGGAATGAGCAGTTCTTC	CASDTKGGTSGIGNEQFF
.	TRBJ2-3	12	TRBV9	.	TGTGCCAGCAGCCCTTCCTCGGGTACGCAGTATTTT	CASSPSSGTQYF
TRBD1	TRBJ2-2	16	TRBV27	once	TGTGCCAGCAGGAATGGACAGGGGGCGATCACCGGGGAGCTGTTTTTT	CASRNGQGAITGELFF
TRBD2	TRBJ2-1	12	TRBV30	.	TGTGCTTTTAGCGGGAATTACAATGAGCAGTTCTTC	CAFSGNYNEQFF
.	TRBJ1-2	15	TRBV6-5	.	TGTGCCAGCAGTTACTCCTGGGAGGGGTGGGATGGCTACACCTTC	CASSYSWEGWDGYTF
TRBD2	TRBJ2-2	16	TRBV7-2	.	TGTGCCAGCAGCCTGTTAGCGGGAGGGAACACCGGGGAGCTGTTTTTT	CASSLLAGGNTGELFF
.	TRBJ1-1	15	TRBV6-5	.	TGTGCCAGCAGCCGTCGGGGGGGCAGCTACGCTGAAGCTTTCTTT	CASSRRGGSYAEAFF
.	TRBJ2-1	15	TRBV9	once	TGTGCCAGCAGCGTAGTTGGGGGCGCTTACAATGAGCAGTTCTTC	CASSVVGGAYNEQFF
.	TRBJ1-1	14	TRBV7-3	.	TGTGCCAGCAGCTCTCAGGGCCAGGGCACTGAAGCTTTCTTT	CASSSQGQGTEAFF
.	TRBJ2-7	13	TRBV6-5	few	TGTGCCAGCCGTGGGTCAGGGTACTACGAGCAGTACTTC	CASRGSGYYEQYF
TRBD1	TRBJ2-7	14	TRBV6-5	.	TGTGCCAGCAACAAGGACAGGGGGCTAAACGAGCAGTACTTC	CASNKDRGLNEQYF
TRBD1	TRBJ1-1	11	TRBV20-1	.	TGCAGTGTCAGGGGGCTGGGTGAAGCTTTCTTT	CSVRGLGEAFF
TRBD1	TRBJ2-3	15	TRBV28	.	TGTGCCAGCAGGGAGGACAGGGAAGACACAGATACGCAGTATTTT	CASREDREDTDTQYF
TRBD2	TRBJ2-1	16	TRBV9	.	TGTGCCAGCAGCGTAGATACTAGCGGCTTCTACAATGAGCAGTTCTTC	CASSVDTSGFYNEQFF
.	TRBJ2-7	13	TRBV30	.	TGTGCCTGGAGGGTAGCTGGAGGGTACGAGCAGTACTTC	CAWRVAGGYEQYF
.	TRBJ2-3	18	TRBV5-1	.	TGCGCCAGCAGCCCGTGGTCCGGAGGGGATACGAGCACAGATACGCAGTATTTT	CASSPWSGGDTSTDTQYF
.	TRBJ2-5	15	TRBV7-8	.	TGTGCCAGCAGCTTAGGGACTTTCGGGAAAGAGACCCAGTACTTC	CASSLGTFGKETQYF
TRBD1	TRBJ1-1	14	TRBV18	.	TGTGCCAGCTCACAAAGACAGGGGAACACTGAAGCTTTCTTT	CASSQRQGNTEAFF
.	TRBJ2-7	14	TRBV4-3	.	TGCGCCAGCAGCCCAACCACTGGCTCCTACGAGCAGTACTTC	CASSPTTGSYEQYF